The 30 T cell receptor beta chains below were found in one sample sequenced in a study of PD-1 blockade in classical Hodgkin lymphoma. Relapse was seen in all patients after autologous stem cell transplantation, and brentuximab vedotin exposure was variable. Data came from immunoSEQ multiplex PCR; TCRdb stores just in-frame clones and leaves some out. The sample has tens of thousands of clones, roughly 82% seen once. The sequencing here drew on peripheral blood mononuclear cells (PBMCs), taken at baseline. All receptors come from a human donor with classical Hodgkin lymphoma.

The rearrangement joins TRBV7-9 to TRBJ2-5; D gene unclear. This CDR3 comprises 11 residues. Germline lookup yields CDR1 SEHNR and CDR2 FQNEAQ (reference sequence). V gave up 5 bases and J gave up 4 bases, with 5 bases separating them. The CDR3 DNA reads as TGTGCCAGCAGCGTTGTAGAGACCCAGTACTTC. Its protein product is CASSVVETQYF.

This clone was counted a few times. V is TRBV7-2 and J is TRBJ2-5; perhaps TRBD2 as D (5 bases). Trimming removed 1 base from V and 2 bases from J, with 8 bases in between. CDR3 length equals 14 residues. The germline V gene has CDR1 SGHTA and CDR2 FQGNSA. The CDR3 nucleotides are TGTGCCAGCAGCTTAGACAGCGGACAAGAGACCCAGTACTTC. Its protein product is CASSLDSGQETQYF. Full variable domain (missing parts from reference TRBV7-2 and TRBJ2-5): GAGVSQSPSNKVTEKGKDVELRCDPISGHTALYWYRQSLGQGLEFLIYFQGNSAPDKSGLPSDRFSAERTGGSVSTLTIQRTQQEDSAVYLCASSLDSGQETQYFGPGTRLLVL.

This clone was seen more than once but under ten times. The J gene is TRBJ2-7, the V gene TRBV9; 7 bases are shared with TRBD1. Unmatched junction bases numbered 9, after V lost 0 bases and J lost 6 bases. Germline values: CDR1 SGDLS, CDR2 YYNGEE. CDR3 length: 15 amino acids. As DNA, the CDR3 is TGTGCCAGCAGCGTAGCTACAACAGGGGTAGGCGAGCAGTACTTC. As protein: CASSVATTGVGEQYF.

This clone was detected once. The genes are TRBV7-2 and TRBJ1-6, with 11 positions matching TRBD1. This CDR3 is built from 16 residues. J was trimmed by 9 bases and V by 6 bases; bases with no gene match: 10. Germline CDR1 is SGHTA and CDR2 is FQGNSA. The CDR3 nucleotides read TGTGCCAGCAGGTCCGGACAGGGGGCCTGGGTTTCACCCCTCCACTTT. It codes for CASRSGQGAWVSPLHF.

This clone was detected only once. This chain connects TRBV11-1 to TRBJ2-7; D tentatively reads TRBD1 or TRBD2 (6 bases each). Trimming removed 0 bases from V and 3 bases from J, with 15 bases in between. CDR1 is SGHAT, CDR2 FQDESV, per germline (reference sequence). The CDR3 is made up of 16 amino acids. The CDR3 nucleotides are TGTGCCAGCAGCTTAGCGTGGGGGGCCGTTTTCTACGAGCAGTACTTC. This gives the protein CASSLAWGAVFYEQYF.

CDR3 sequence: CASRGDALPARPLHF. The CDR3, as DNA: TGTGCCAGTAGAGGCGACGCCCTCCCCGCTAGGCCCCTCCACTTT. This rearrangement joins TRBV19 to TRBJ1-6; D uncertain. With 6 bases removed from V and 13 bases from J, the gap between germline ends came to 22 bases. CDR3 size: 15 residues. Germline assignment: CDR1 LNHDA and CDR2 SQIVND (reference sequence).

The chain joins TRBV30 to TRBJ2-7; 10 bases align to TRBD1. CDR3 length equals 12 residues. With 4 bases clipped from V and 7 bases from J, the junction kept 4 bases outside the gene matches. The germline gives CDR1 GTSNPN, CDR2 SVGIG (reference sequence). This CDR3 is CAWTRTGGEQYF. The DNA of the CDR3 is TGTGCCTGGACCAGGACAGGGGGTGAGCAGTACTTC.

This clone has only one observation. V usage is TRBV6-1 and J usage is TRBJ1-2; D gene uncertain. V dropped 6 bases and J dropped 4 bases, with 12 bases sitting between them. This CDR3 region has 13 residues. Germline V gene sequence: CDR1 MNHNS, CDR2 SASEGT. CDR3 residues: CASRMFEGYGYTF. CDR3 DNA: TGTGCCAGCAGAATGTTCGAAGGCTATGGCTACACCTTC.

J is TRBJ2-2 and V is TRBV11-2; D gene uncertain. CDR3 length equals 14 residues. Germline V CDR1 and CDR2: SGHAT, FQNNGV. V was cut by 4 bases and J by 2 bases, with 8 bases left in between. CDR3 loop: CASSYNINTGELFF. In DNA form, the CDR3 reads TGTGCCAGCAGCTACAATATTAACACCGGGGAGCTGTTTTTT.

This clone qualifies as medium-sized. The rearrangement uses TRBV14 and TRBJ1-2; 11 bases are shared with TRBD1. The CDR3 length is 16 residues. The V segment lost 4 bases and the J segment 4 bases; nucleotides outside the gene matches: 8. From germline, CDR1 is SGHDN and CDR2 FVKESK. The DNA for the CDR3 is TGTGCCAGCAGCCCGTTCTCCGGGACAGGGGGCTATGGCTACACCTTC. It translates to CASSPFSGTGGYGYTF.

The chain is built from TRBV19 and TRBJ1-2; 7 nucleotides match TRBD1. The length of the CDR3 is 14 residues. The V gene's germline CDR1 is LNHDA and CDR2 SQIVND (reference sequence). V lost 7 bases to trimming and J lost 7 bases; unmatched junction nucleotides: 12. CDR3 protein: CASNAPGQTPGYTF. The CDR3 region has the DNA TGTGCCAGTAACGCTCCGGGACAGACGCCTGGCTACACCTTC.

The J gene is TRBJ2-3, the V gene TRBV5-1, with a possible D match to TRBD1 (5 bases). Per the germline V gene, CDR1 is SGHRS and CDR2 is YFSETQ. This CDR3 has 14 amino acids. Trimming stripped 2 bases from V and 6 bases from J, with 13 bases between. This CDR3 reads CASSFSQGEDTQYF. The CDR3 nucleotides are TGCGCCAGCAGCTTTTCCCAGGGCGAGGATACGCAGTATTTT.

The CDR3 sequence is CAWKQGAGTEAFF. The DNA of the CDR3 is TGTGCCTGGAAGCAGGGGGCGGGAACTGAAGCTTTCTTT. The J gene is TRBJ1-1, the V gene TRBV30; the match to TRBD1 covers 8 bases. Trimming took 4 bases from V and 5 from J; bases not matched to a gene: 6. Germline-derived CDR1 and CDR2 are GTSNPN and SVGIG (reference sequence). The CDR3 extends over 13 amino acids.

The V and J genes are TRBV7-2 and TRBJ1-6, with D unresolved. Germline V gene sequence: CDR1 SGHTA, CDR2 FQGNSA. The CDR3 covers 17 residues. V was clipped by 1 base and J by 0 bases, with 10 bases between them. The CDR3 DNA sequence: TGTGCCAGCAGCTTAGAAGGCAAAAGCTCCTATAATTCACCCCTCCACTTT. Residues: CASSLEGKSSYNSPLHF.

This chain joins TRBV6-1 and TRBJ1-3; D might be TRBD1 (6 bases). Trimming left V 10 bases short and J 4 bases short, with 17 bases between. The CDR3 has 14 amino acids. Germline V gene sequence: CDR1 MNHNS, CDR2 SASEGT. The CDR3 region is CATDSGAEGNTIYF. The CDR3 nucleotides are TGTGCCACCGACTCAGGGGCGGAAGGAAACACCATATATTTT.

The CDR3 loop reads CASSEARQGVTEAFF. Here the CDR3 DNA reads TGTGCCAGCAGTGAAGCTAGACAGGGGGTCACTGAAGCTTTCTTT. The chain carries TRBV2 and TRBJ1-1; 9 bases agree with TRBD1. This CDR3 contains 15 residues. V was clipped by 0 bases and J by 4 bases; unmatched bases: 3. CDR1 and CDR2 (germline): SNHLY, FYNNEI.

J is TRBJ2-6 and V is TRBV4-3; tentatively, D is TRBD2 (7 bases). V was clipped by 4 bases and J by 2 bases, with 12 bases between them. Per germline, CDR1 LGHNA and CDR2 YSLEER. The CDR3 length is 16 residues. The CDR3 reads CASSLEGGAGANVLTF. Written as DNA, the CDR3 is TGCGCCAGCAGCCTCGAGGGGGGGGCTGGGGCCAACGTCCTGACTTTC.

The chain has TRBV5-1 and TRBJ1-1, with unresolved D. V lost 2 bases to trimming and J lost 1 base, with 6 bases between them. Germline CDR1 SGHRS, CDR2 YFSETQ. This CDR3 contains 13 residues. CDR3 coding DNA: TGCGCCAGCAGCTTCGACGGGAACACTGAAGCTTTCTTT. Its translation is CASSFDGNTEAFF.

V usage is TRBV19 and J usage is TRBJ1-5; 9 nucleotides align to TRBD1. CDR1 and CDR2 (germline): LNHDA, SQIVND (reference sequence). V lost 5 bases, J lost 3 bases, and 11 bases stayed unmatched. The CDR3 covers 17 residues. The CDR3 protein is CASSPSGQGLYNQPQHF. Written as DNA, the CDR3 is TGTGCCAGTAGTCCCTCGGGACAGGGATTATACAATCAGCCCCAGCATTTT.

On this clone: Germline is not matched at one junction end, which may reflect a read error. The J gene is TRBJ1-1, the V gene TRBV5-1; the D gene is possibly TRBD1 (5 bases). CDR1 is SGHRS, CDR2 YFSETQ, per germline. The CDR3 consists of 13 residues. CDR3 coding DNA: TGCGCCAGCAGGTTGGTGGGGGACACTGAAGCTTTCTTT. Translation gives CASRLVGDTEAFF. The complete variable domain, with remaining parts taken from reference TRBV5-1 and TRBJ1-1, reads KAGVTQTPRYLIKTRGQQVTLSCSPISGHRSVSWYQQTPGQGLQFLFEYFSETQRNKGNFPGRFSGRQFSNSRSEMNVSTLELGDSALYLCASRLVGDTEAFFGQGTRLTVV.

This rearrangement joins TRBV6-1 to TRBJ1-3; tentative D call: TRBD1 (6 bases). The germline V gene encodes CDR1 MNHNS and CDR2 SASEGT. Trimming removed 4 bases at V and 5 bases at J, with 15 bases between. The CDR3 has 15 amino acids. In DNA form, the CDR3 reads TGTGCCAGCAGTGGGGGGCCGGGGGGCCGAAACACCATATATTTT. It is translated as CASSGGPGGRNTIYF.

The J gene is TRBJ2-1, the V gene TRBV4-3; 9 positions agree with TRBD2. Germline-derived CDR1 and CDR2 are LGHNA and YSLEER. The CDR3 spans 18 residues. V lost 0 bases, J lost 9 bases, and 15 bases stayed unmatched. This chain's CDR3 is CASSQDTAAASGDVEQFF. The DNA of the CDR3 is TGCGCCAGCAGCCAAGATACCGCCGCGGCTAGCGGGGATGTTGAGCAGTTCTTC.

Sample share makes this clone large (0.1 to 1%). The V call is TRBV5-1, the J call TRBJ1-2; D is uncertain. Trimming shortened V by 4 bases and J by 2 bases, and 9 bases separated the two germline ends. From germline, CDR1 is SGHRS and CDR2 YFSETQ. The CDR3 loop spans 13 amino acids. The CDR3 protein is CASSGPGNYGYTF. For the CDR3, the DNA is TGCGCCAGCAGCGGGCCGGGGAACTATGGCTACACCTTC.

J is TRBJ2-5 and V is TRBV7-2; 11 bases align to TRBD2. The CDR3 runs 16 residues. V gave up 1 base and J gave up 4 bases; unmatched junction bases: 5. Germline values: CDR1 SGHTA, CDR2 FQGNSA. The CDR3: CASSLEASGGSETQYF. The DNA of the CDR3 is TGTGCCAGCAGCTTAGAGGCTAGCGGGGGGTCAGAGACCCAGTACTTC.

This sequence joins TRBV2 and TRBJ2-3, with D maybe TRBD2 (6 bases). Germline values: CDR1 SNHLY, CDR2 FYNNEI. The CDR3 sequence is 15 residues long. V gave up 3 bases and J gave up 1 base, with 11 bases separating them. CDR3 sequence (DNA): TGTGCCAGCAGTGATTCGGGGGTCGGCACAGATACGCAGTATTTT. It codes for CASSDSGVGTDTQYF.

J is TRBJ2-3 and V is TRBV9; a possible D gene is TRBD1 (5 bases). This CDR3 contains 13 residues. Deletions cut 4 bases from V and 0 bases from J, with 6 bases between. Germline CDR1 is SGDLS and CDR2 is YYNGEE. CDR3 nucleotide sequence: TGTGCCAGCAGCCGACAGAGCACAGATACGCAGTATTTT. The encoded protein is CASSRQSTDTQYF.

The chain uses TRBV6-5 and TRBJ1-1; D ambiguous. Germline V gene lookup returns CDR1 MNHEY and CDR2 SVGAGI. The CDR3 consists of 13 residues. The ends were cut back, 0 bases at V and 7 bases at J, with 9 bases in the middle. For the CDR3, the DNA is TGTGCCAGCAGTTACTCCCTGGGGAGTGAAGCTTTCTTT. This codes for CASSYSLGSEAFF.

This clone was seen more than once but under ten times. The V call is TRBV11-3, the J call TRBJ2-3, with TRBD2 matching 8 bases. Germline CDR1 SGHNT, CDR2 YENEEA. V shed 5 bases and J 1 base; nucleotides not matched to a gene: 2. The CDR3 runs 14 residues. The CDR3 DNA reads TGTGCCAGCAGCCTTAGCGGGGGCACAGATACGCAGTATTTT. Translation gives CASSLSGGTDTQYF.

The rearrangement joins TRBV11-3 to TRBJ1-2; possibly TRBD1 for D (6 bases). The CDR3 spans 14 residues. V was shortened by 5 bases and J by 8 bases, with 18 bases between the two germline ends. Germline V gene data show CDR1 as SGHNT and CDR2 as YENEEA. The CDR3 here is CASSPGDRRGGYTF. The CDR3 coding sequence is TGTGCCAGCAGCCCAGGGGACCGAAGGGGGGGCTACACCTTC.

The V and J genes are TRBV25-1 and TRBJ2-5; tentatively, D is TRBD2 (5 bases). Germline V CDR1 and CDR2: MGHDK, SYGVNS. The CDR3 extends over 16 amino acids. V lost 5 bases, J lost 2 bases, and 18 bases lay in between. CDR3 in DNA: TGTGCCAGCAGTAGCTTAGGGAGAATCCGTCAAGAGACCCAGTACTTC. It translates to CASSSLGRIRQETQYF.